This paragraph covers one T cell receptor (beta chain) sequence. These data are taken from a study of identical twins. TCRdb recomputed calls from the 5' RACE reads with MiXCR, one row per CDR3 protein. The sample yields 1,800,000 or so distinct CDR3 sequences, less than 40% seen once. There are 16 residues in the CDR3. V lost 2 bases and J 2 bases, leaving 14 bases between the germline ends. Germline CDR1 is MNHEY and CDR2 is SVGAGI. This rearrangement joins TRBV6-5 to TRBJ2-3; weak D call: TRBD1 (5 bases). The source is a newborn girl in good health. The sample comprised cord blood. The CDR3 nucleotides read TGTGCCAGCAGTTACCAAGCTGGGGCGGCCACAGATACGCAGTATTTT. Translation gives CASSYQAGAATDTQYF.